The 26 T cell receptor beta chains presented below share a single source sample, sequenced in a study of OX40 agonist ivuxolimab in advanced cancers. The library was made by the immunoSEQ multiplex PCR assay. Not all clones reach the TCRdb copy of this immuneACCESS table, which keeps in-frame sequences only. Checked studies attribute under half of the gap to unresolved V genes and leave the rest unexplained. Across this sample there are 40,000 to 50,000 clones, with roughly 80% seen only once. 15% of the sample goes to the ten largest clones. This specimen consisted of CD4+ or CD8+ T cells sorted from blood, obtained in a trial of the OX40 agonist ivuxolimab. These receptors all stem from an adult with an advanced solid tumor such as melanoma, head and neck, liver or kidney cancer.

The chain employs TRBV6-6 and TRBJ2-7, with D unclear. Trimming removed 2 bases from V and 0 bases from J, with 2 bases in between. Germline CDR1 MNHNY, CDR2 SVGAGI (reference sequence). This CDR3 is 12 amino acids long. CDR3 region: CASSYPSYEQYF. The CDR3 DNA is TGTGCCAGCAGTTACCCCTCCTACGAGCAGTACTTC.

Here the CDR3 reads CASSARTGSDTQYF. The CDR3 nucleotides are TGTGCCAGCAGCGCTAGGACAGGGTCAGATACGCAGTATTTT. The V call is TRBV13, the J call TRBJ2-3; TRBD1 agrees at 8 bases. Per germline, CDR1 PRHDT and CDR2 FYEKMQ (reference sequence). V shed 5 bases and J 4 bases; nucleotides not matched to a gene: 5. The CDR3 runs 14 residues.

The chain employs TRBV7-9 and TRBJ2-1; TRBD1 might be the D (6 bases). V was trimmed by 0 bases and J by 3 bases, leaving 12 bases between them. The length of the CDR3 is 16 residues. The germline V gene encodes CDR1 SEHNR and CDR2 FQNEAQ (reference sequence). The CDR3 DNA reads TGTGCCAGCAGCTTAGCAGGACAGACTGTCTACAATGAGCAGTTCTTC. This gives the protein CASSLAGQTVYNEQFF.

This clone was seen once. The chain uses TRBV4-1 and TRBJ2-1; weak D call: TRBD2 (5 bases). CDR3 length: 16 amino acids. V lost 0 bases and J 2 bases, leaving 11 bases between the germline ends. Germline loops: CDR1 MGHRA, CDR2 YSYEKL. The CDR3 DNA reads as TGCGCCAGCAGCCAAGATCCTAGCACTACCTACAATGAGCAGTTCTTC. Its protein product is CASSQDPSTTYNEQFF.

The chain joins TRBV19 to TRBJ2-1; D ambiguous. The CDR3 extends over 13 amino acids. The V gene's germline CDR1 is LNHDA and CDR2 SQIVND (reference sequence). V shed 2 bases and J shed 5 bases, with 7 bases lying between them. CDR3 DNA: TGTGCCAGTAGTATAAGGCTAAACAATGAGCAGTTCTTC. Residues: CASSIRLNNEQFF.

In DNA, the CDR3 is TGTGCCAGCAGCGATACAGCATCCAGGGGGCCGAGTGGCTACACCTTC. Translation: CASSDTASRGPSGYTF. The V and J genes are TRBV7-8 and TRBJ1-2, with 8 bases fitting TRBD1. The J segment lost 7 bases and the V segment lost 5 bases, leaving 15 bases of the junction unmatched. CDR3 length equals 16 residues. Germline V gene lookup returns CDR1 SGHVS and CDR2 FQNEAQ.

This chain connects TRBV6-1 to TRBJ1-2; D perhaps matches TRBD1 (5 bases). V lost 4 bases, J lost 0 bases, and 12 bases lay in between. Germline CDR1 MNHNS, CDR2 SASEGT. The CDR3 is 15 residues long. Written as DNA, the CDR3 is TGTGCCAGCAGTGTCGGGGCAGGCCCTAACTATGGCTACACCTTC. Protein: CASSVGAGPNYGYTF.

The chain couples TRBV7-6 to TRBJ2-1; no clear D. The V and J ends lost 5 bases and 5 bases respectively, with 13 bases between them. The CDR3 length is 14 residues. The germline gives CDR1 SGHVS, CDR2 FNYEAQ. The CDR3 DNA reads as TGTGCCAGCAGCCTATCCGACCTAAACAATGAGCAGTTCTTC. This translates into CASSLSDLNNEQFF.

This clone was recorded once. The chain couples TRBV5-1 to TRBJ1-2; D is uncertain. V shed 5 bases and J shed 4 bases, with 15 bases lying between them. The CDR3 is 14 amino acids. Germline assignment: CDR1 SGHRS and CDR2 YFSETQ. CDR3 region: CASRPSWGSYGYTF. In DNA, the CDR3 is TGCGCCAGCAGACCTTCTTGGGGTAGCTATGGCTACACCTTC.

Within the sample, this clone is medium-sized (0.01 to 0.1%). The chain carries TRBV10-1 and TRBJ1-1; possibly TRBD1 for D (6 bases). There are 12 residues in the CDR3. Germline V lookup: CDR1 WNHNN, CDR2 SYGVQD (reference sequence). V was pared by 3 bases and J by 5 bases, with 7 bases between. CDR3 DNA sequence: TGCGCCAGCAGTGAAGGGGGGACTGAAGCTTTCTTT. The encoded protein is CASSEGGTEAFF.

In nucleotides, the CDR3 is TGTGCCAGCACCCCGGGGATTAGCACAGATACGCAGTATTTT. Amino acid sequence: CASTPGISTDTQYF. This chain links TRBV6-5 with TRBJ2-3; TRBD2 is a possible D gene (5 bases). In germline, CDR1 is MNHEY, CDR2 SVGAGI. The ends were cut back, 7 bases at V and 0 bases at J, with 11 bases in the middle. This CDR3 contains 14 residues.

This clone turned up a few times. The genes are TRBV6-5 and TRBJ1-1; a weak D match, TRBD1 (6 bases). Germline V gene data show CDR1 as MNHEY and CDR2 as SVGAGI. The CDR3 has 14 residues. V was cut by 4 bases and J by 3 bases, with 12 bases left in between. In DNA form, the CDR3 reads TGTGCCAGCAGTTTCACCAGGGGCCACACTGAAGCTTTCTTT. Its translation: CASSFTRGHTEAFF.

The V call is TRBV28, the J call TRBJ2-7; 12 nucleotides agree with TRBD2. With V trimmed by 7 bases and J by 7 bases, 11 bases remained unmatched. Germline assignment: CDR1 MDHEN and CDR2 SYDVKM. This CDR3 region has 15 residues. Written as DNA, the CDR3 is TGTGCCAGCACCCAAAGACTAGCGGGAGCGTGGGAGCAGTACTTC. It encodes CASTQRLAGAWEQYF.

CDR3 sequence reads: CASSGPGQGSYEQYF. For the CDR3, the DNA is TGTGCCAGCAGCGGACCGGGACAGGGATCCTACGAGCAGTACTTC. The chain joins TRBV9 to TRBJ2-7; 9 nucleotides match TRBD1. The germline V gene has CDR1 SGDLS and CDR2 YYNGEE. The V and J ends lost 3 bases and 1 base, in that order; junction bases with no gene match: 5. This CDR3 region has 15 residues.

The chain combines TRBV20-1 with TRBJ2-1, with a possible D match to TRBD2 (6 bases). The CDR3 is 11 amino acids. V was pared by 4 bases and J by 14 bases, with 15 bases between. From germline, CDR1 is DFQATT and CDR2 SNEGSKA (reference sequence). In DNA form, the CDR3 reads TGCAGTGCTACCCATCGGGACTTCAAGTTCTTC. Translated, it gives CSATHRDFKFF.

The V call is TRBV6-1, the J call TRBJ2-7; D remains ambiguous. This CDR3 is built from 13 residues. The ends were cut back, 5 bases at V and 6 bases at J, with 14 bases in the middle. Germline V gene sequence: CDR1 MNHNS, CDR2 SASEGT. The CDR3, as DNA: TGTGCCAGCAGTTATCTAAAGTATGGCGAGCAGTACTTC. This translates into CASSYLKYGEQYF.

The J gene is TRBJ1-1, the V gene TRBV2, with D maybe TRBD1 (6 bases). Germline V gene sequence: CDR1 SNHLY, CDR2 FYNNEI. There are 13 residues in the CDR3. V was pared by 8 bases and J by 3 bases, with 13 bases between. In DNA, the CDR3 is TGTGCCAGCGGAACAGGGATCTACACTGAAGCTTTCTTT. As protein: CASGTGIYTEAFF.

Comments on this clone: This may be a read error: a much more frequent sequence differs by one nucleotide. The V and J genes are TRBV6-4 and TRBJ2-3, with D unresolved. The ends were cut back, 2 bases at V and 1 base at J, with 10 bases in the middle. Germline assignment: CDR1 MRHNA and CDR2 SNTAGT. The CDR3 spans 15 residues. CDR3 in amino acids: CASSDLLTGTDTQYF. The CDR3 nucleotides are TGTGCCAGCAGTGACCTCCTAACGGGCACAGATACGCAGTATTTT.

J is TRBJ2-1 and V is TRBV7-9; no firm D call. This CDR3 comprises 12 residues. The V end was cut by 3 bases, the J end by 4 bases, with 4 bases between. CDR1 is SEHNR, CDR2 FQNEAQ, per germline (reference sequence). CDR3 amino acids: CASSFIYNEQFF. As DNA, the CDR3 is TGTGCCAGCAGCTTTATATACAATGAGCAGTTCTTC.

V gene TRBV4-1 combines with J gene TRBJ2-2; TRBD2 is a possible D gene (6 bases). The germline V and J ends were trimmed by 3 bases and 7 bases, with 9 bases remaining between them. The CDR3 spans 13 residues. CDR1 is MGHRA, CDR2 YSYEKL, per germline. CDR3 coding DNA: TGCGCCAGCAGCCAGGCTAGCGTCGGGGAGCTGTTTTTT. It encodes CASSQASVGELFF.

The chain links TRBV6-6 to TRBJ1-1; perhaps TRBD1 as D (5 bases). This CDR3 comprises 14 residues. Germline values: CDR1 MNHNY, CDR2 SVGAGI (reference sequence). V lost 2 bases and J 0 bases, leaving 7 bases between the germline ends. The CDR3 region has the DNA TGTGCCAGCAGTTACCGGGGGATGAACACTGAAGCTTTCTTT. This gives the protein CASSYRGMNTEAFF.

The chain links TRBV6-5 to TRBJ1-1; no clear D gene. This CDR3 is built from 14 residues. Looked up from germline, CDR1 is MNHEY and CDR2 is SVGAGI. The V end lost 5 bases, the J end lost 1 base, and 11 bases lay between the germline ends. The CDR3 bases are TGTGCCAGCAGTGCGAGCTCATGGAACACTGAAGCTTTCTTT. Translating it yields CASSASSWNTEAFF.

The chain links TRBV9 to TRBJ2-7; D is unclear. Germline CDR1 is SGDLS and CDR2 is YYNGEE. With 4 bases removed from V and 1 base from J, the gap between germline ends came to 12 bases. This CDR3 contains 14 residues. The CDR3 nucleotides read TGTGCCAGCAGCCCCGGCGACGGGTCCTACGAGCAGTACTTC. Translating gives CASSPGDGSYEQYF. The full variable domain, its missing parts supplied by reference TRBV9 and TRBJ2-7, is DSGVTQTPKHLITATGQRVTLRCSPRSGDLSVYWYQQSLDQGLQFLIQYYNGEERAKGNILERFSAQQFPDLHSELNLSSLELGDSALYFCASSPGDGSYEQYFGPGTRLTVT.

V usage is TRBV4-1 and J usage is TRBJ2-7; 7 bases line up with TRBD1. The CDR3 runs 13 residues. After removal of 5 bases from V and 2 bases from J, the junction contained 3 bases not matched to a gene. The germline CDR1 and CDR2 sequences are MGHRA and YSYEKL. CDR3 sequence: CASSEDRPYEQYF. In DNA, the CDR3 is TGCGCCAGCAGCGAGGACAGGCCCTACGAGCAGTACTTC.

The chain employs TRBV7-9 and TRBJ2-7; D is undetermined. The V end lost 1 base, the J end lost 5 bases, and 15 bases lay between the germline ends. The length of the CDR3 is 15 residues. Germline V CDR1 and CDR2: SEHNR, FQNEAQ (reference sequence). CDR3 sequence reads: CASSLGARSMDEQYF. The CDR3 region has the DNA TGTGCCAGCAGCTTAGGAGCCAGATCGATGGACGAGCAGTACTTC.

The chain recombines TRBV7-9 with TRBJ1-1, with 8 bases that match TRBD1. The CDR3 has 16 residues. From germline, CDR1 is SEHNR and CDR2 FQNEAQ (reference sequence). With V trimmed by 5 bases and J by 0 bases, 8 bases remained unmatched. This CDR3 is CASSPWTGIMNTEAFF. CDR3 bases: TGTGCCAGCAGCCCCTGGACAGGGATCATGAACACTGAAGCTTTCTTT.